A selection of T cell receptor beta chains follows, all from one sample in a study of T cell changes during pregnancy in multiple sclerosis. Repertoires were generated with immunoSEQ multiplex PCR, while TCRdb's copy carries only in-frame clones and drops some. Among around 44,000 clones, about 94% were seen once, and the ten largest hold roughly 7.4%. This specimen was CD8+ T cells from peripheral blood mononuclear cells, taken in the third trimester of pregnancy. Receptors originate from a female donor with multiple sclerosis, enrolled in a pregnancy study. Each CDR3 is given with its conserved first and last residue. A D gene is named only where the DNA matches it firmly. Only some rows state a clone size, as once, few, many or a class for expanded clones.

TRBD1	TRBV4-1	-	TRBJ1-1	TGCGCCAGCAGCCAAGTAGTACAGGGGATGAACACTGAAGCTTTCTTT	CASSQVVQGMNTEAFF
-	TRBV28	-	TRBJ1-3	TGTGCCAGCAGTCCGCCCCGGACATTCCGAGGAAACACCATATATTTT	CASSPPRTFRGNTIYF
-	TRBV29-1	-	TRBJ2-2	TGCAGCGGAGCGGGTGAGAACACCGGGGAGCTGTTTTTT	CSGAGENTGELFF
-	TRBV5-1	-	TRBJ2-7	TGCGCCAGCAGCTTGACCCAGGGATCCTACGAGCAGTACTTC	CASSLTQGSYEQYF
-	TRBV5-1	-	TRBJ2-1	TGCGCCAGCAGCTCTGCGAAGAGCTCCTACAATGAGCAGTTCTTC	CASSSAKSSYNEQFF
TRBD2	TRBV28	-	TRBJ2-7	TGTGCCAGCAGTCTTAGCGGGAGGCTGTACGAGCAGTACTTC	CASSLSGRLYEQYF
TRBD2	TRBV4-1	-	TRBJ2-1	TGCGCCAGCAGCTTTCGACTAGCGGGAGCCCAGGAGCAGTTCTTC	CASSFRLAGAQEQFF
TRBD1	TRBV19	once	TRBJ2-7	TGTGCCAGTACCCCTGACAGGGAGCCCTACGAGCAGTACTTC	CASTPDREPYEQYF
TRBD1	TRBV11-3	-	TRBJ2-3	TGTGCCAGCAGCTTAGGGACAGGGTTCACAGATACGCAGTATTTT	CASSLGTGFTDTQYF
-	TRBV7-9	-	TRBJ2-1	TGTGCCAGCAGAACAGAAGGATCCTACAATGAGCAGTTCTTC	CASRTEGSYNEQFF
-	TRBV6-1	-	TRBJ1-5	TGTGCCAGCAGTGAAATGGGGCCCGGTCAGCCCCAGCATTTT	CASSEMGPGQPQHF
TRBD1	TRBV4-3	-	TRBJ1-4	TGCGCCAGCAGTCCCCGGACAGGAGGAAGGACTAATGAAAAACTGTTTTTT	CASSPRTGGRTNEKLFF
TRBD1	TRBV6-5	-	TRBJ2-5	TGTGCCAGCAGTCCCGGGACAGACCAAGAGACCCAGTACTTC	CASSPGTDQETQYF
-	TRBV5-4	-	TRBJ2-4	TGTGCCAGCAGCTTGGACGCAGAAAACATTCAGTACTTC	CASSLDAENIQYF
-	TRBV11-2	-	TRBJ2-7	TGTGCCAGCAGCTTATTCCCAGACTCCTACGAGCAGTACTTC	CASSLFPDSYEQYF
-	TRBV19	-	TRBJ2-7	TGTGCCAGTAGTACCGGGAGTCACGAGCAGTACTTC	CASSTGSHEQYF
-	TRBV19	-	TRBJ2-1	TGTGCCAGTAGTATGGGTACGGGCGGGGATCACTTCTTC	CASSMGTGGDHFF
-	TRBV19	-	TRBJ1-1	TGTGCCAGTAGTATAGGGGCCGAAGCTTTCTTT	CASSIGAEAFF
-	TRBV30	-	TRBJ1-2	TGTGCCTGGAGTACCGGACAGTATGGCTACACCTTC	CAWSTGQYGYTF
-	TRBV19	-	TRBJ1-2	TGTGCCAGTAGCCCTGACGGAGGCTATGGCTACACCTTC	CASSPDGGYGYTF
-	TRBV15	-	TRBJ2-7	TGTGCCACCAGCAGAGGCGGCACCGGACAGCAAAACGAGCAGTACTTC	CATSRGGTGQQNEQYF
-	TRBV29-1	-	TRBJ2-7	TGCAGCGTCGAACAGGAGCAGGGATACGAGCAGTACTTC	CSVEQEQGYEQYF
TRBD1	TRBV7-9	-	TRBJ1-1	TGTGCCAGCAGAGATCAGGGGGCGCGGACTGAAGCTTTCTTT	CASRDQGARTEAFF
-	TRBV13	medium-sized	TRBJ2-2	TGTGCCAGCAGCCTTCGAGGGGAGGACACCGGGGAGCTGTTTTTT	CASSLRGEDTGELFF